A selection of T cell receptor beta chains follows, all from one sample in a study of T cells in Graves' hyperthyroidism and ophthalmopathy. TCRdb called the multiplex PCR reads again in MiXCR, with one record for every CDR3 protein. This table has a few hundred thousand distinct CDR3 sequences, about a sixth appearing once. Sample: blood. The receptors here all came from a woman between 25 and 40 years old with Graves' hyperthyroidism. Each CDR3 is given with its conserved first and last residue. The D gene is left open where the match is weak. Size values are once, few and many counts, or a class for expanded clones, and some rows have none.

TRBV5-5	many	TRBJ2-7	TRBD2	TGTGCCAGCAGCTTGGCTTTCTGGGAGGGTTCCTACGAGCAGTACTTC	CASSLAFWEGSYEQYF
TRBV6-1	many	TRBJ2-7	NA	TGTGCCAGCAGTGAACAAGGGCTAGCCTCCCTCTCCTACGAGCAGTACTTC	CASSEQGLASLSYEQYF
TRBV6-2/TRBV6-3	once	TRBJ2-1	TRBD2	TGTGCCAGCAGCCCCAAACTAGCGAAGAAATACAATGGGCAGTTCTTC	CASSPKLAKKYNGQFF
TRBV27	NA	TRBJ1-1	NA	TGTGCCAGCAGTTTATGGGCGGGGACTGAAGCTTTCTTT	CASSLWAGTEAFF
TRBV7-9	few	TRBJ2-3	TRBD2	TGTGCCAGCAGCTTAAGTAGCGGGTTCATGGTTGCGCAGTATTTT	CASSLSSGFMVAQYF
TRBV14	NA	TRBJ2-1	TRBD2	TGTGCCAGCAGCCAACGAGCGGGAGGGCCCTTAGCTGAGCAGTTCTTC	CASSQRAGGPLAEQFF
TRBV9	few	TRBJ2-1	NA	TGTGCCAGCACCACAGGAGGAGGGAGCTCCTACAATGAGCAGTTCTTC	CASTTGGGSSYNEQFF
TRBV9	few	TRBJ2-2	NA	TGTGCCAGCAGCGTAGAATACACCGGGGAGCTGTTTTTT	CASSVEYTGELFF
TRBV27	NA	TRBJ2-2	NA	TGTGCCAGCAGTTTCGGGCAGACTACCGGGGAGCTGTTTTTT	CASSFGQTTGELFF
TRBV6-1	few	TRBJ1-3	NA	TGTGCCAGCAGTGAAGCGCTGCCGGGGCTTGGAAACACCATATATTTT	CASSEALPGLGNTIYF
TRBV29-1	many	TRBJ1-1	NA	TGCAGCGTTGACCTGACAGCTAGGCAGGGAGCTTTCTTT	CSVDLTARQGAFF
TRBV28	many	TRBJ1-2	TRBD1	TGTGCCAGCATCTACTCCGGGACAGGCTCCCATGGCTACACCTTC	CASIYSGTGSHGYTF
TRBV20-1	many	TRBJ2-1	TRBD2	TGCAGTGCTATCTTGCGGGACTACCCATACAATGAGCAGTTCTTC	CSAILRDYPYNEQFF
TRBV12-3/TRBV12-4	many	TRBJ2-1	NA	TGTGCCAGCAGTTTAGCTAGCGAGTACAATGAGCAGTTCTTC	CASSLASEYNEQFF
TRBV19	NA	TRBJ1-2	NA	TGTGCCAGTAGAAGACCCGGGACCCCCTATGGCTACACCTTC	CASRRPGTPYGYTF
TRBV20-1	many	TRBJ2-7	NA	TGCAGTGCTAGTTTACAGGCCCCGTTGGACGAGCAGTACTTC	CSASLQAPLDEQYF
TRBV4-2	few	TRBJ2-5	TRBD2	TGTGCCAGCAGCCAAGATCGCAGGGGGCCAGCAACTAGCGGGAGAGAGGAGACCCAGTACTTC	CASSQDRRGPATSGREETQYF
TRBV30	NA	TRBJ2-3	NA	TGTGCCTGGATCAGGGAAAGCACAGATACGCAGTATTTT	CAWIRESTDTQYF
TRBV2	many	TRBJ2-5	NA	TGTGCCAGCAGTGCTGGGGCTTACCAAGAGACCCAGTACTTC	CASSAGAYQETQYF
TRBV3-1	many	TRBJ2-7	TRBD1	TGTGCCAGCAGCCAAGTTCGCAGGGACAGGGAGCAGTACTTC	CASSQVRRDREQYF
TRBV19	NA	TRBJ2-2	NA	TGTGCCAGTAGGCCCCATTCGGGGGAGCTGTTTTTT	CASRPHSGELFF
TRBV5-1	many	TRBJ1-5	NA	TGCGCCAGCAGCTTGGCGGGCATTAGCAATCAGCCCCAGCATTTT	CASSLAGISNQPQHF
TRBV27	NA	TRBJ1-4	NA	TGTGCCAGCAGTTTCGGTAGGATTGGGGAAAAACTGTTTTTT	CASSFGRIGEKLFF
TRBV9	few	TRBJ2-7	TRBD1	TGTGCCAGCAGCGCCGGCCCCCAGGGGGCCTACGAGCAGTACTTC	CASSAGPQGAYEQYF
TRBV4-3	few	TRBJ2-1	TRBD2	TGCGCCAGCAGCCCCGGGCTACTAGCGACGAGCTCCTACAATGAGCAGTTCTTC	CASSPGLLATSSYNEQFF
TRBV11-2	many	TRBJ2-7	NA	TGTGCCAGCAGCTTAGGTGGCACCTACGAGCAGTACTTC	CASSLGGTYEQYF
TRBV6-5	many	TRBJ1-4	NA	TGTGCCAGCAGTTACTCAATACCGTCAACTAATGAAAAACTGTTTTTT	CASSYSIPSTNEKLFF
TRBV19	NA	TRBJ2-1	NA	TGTGCCAGTAGTATAGTAACAGGGCACGACAATGAGCAGTTCTTC	CASSIVTGHDNEQFF
TRBV12-3/TRBV12-4	many	TRBJ2-2	TRBD1	TGTGCCAGCAGTTCCTCAGGGGGCATCACCGGGGAGCTGTTTTTT	CASSSSGGITGELFF
TRBV20-1	NA	TRBJ2-7	TRBD2	TGCAGTGCTAGAGATGGGAGACTAGCGGGTAAAATGACCTTGCGCGGTTACGAGCAGTACTTC	CSARDGRLAGKMTLRGYEQYF
TRBV2	few	TRBJ1-1	NA	TGTGCCAGCAGTGGGGACGTAAATGAAGCTTTCTTT	CASSGDVNEAFF
TRBV18	NA	TRBJ2-1	TRBD1	TGTGCCAGCTCACCCGGACAGGCGGTGGAGCATGAGCAGTTCTTC	CASSPGQAVEHEQFF
TRBV7-2	many	TRBJ1-3	NA	TGTGCCAGCAGCTCTCGGGGGGATCGGGCAAACACCATATATTTT	CASSSRGDRANTIYF
TRBV5-1	many	TRBJ2-3	NA	TGCGCCAGCAGCTTGGTTTGGCGGGGTAACACAGATACGCAGTATTTT	CASSLVWRGNTDTQYF
TRBV6-1	NA	TRBJ1-2	NA	TGTGCCAGCAGTGAATTTACAGGCTATGGCTACACCTTC	CASSEFTGYGYTF
TRBV6-2/TRBV6-3	few	TRBJ1-2	NA	TGTGCCAGCAGTTTCCGGAGGATTACAGGAGCGTCTGGCTACACCTTC	CASSFRRITGASGYTF
TRBV29-1	NA	TRBJ2-7	NA	TGCAGCGTTGAAGTTTATACTTTCAGATCTAGCTCCTACGAGCAGTACTTC	CSVEVYTFRSSSYEQYF
TRBV4-1	few	TRBJ2-1	NA	TGCGCCAGCAGCCAAGAGTCCGGGGAGCAGTTCTTC	CASSQESGEQFF
TRBV5-4	few	TRBJ1-1	NA	TGTGCCAGCAGCTTTGGGTACGGGGGCACTGAAGCTTTCTTT	CASSFGYGGTEAFF
TRBV9	NA	TRBJ2-2	TRBD1	TGTGCCAGCAGCGGGGGACAGGGGAGGGGACTGGCTGTTTCCGGGGAGCTGTTTTTT	CASSGGQGRGLAVSGELFF
TRBV20-1	few	TRBJ1-1	NA	TGCACCGCTAGTCTGGGAATGAACACTGAAGCTTTCTTT	CTASLGMNTEAFF
TRBV20-1	many	TRBJ2-1	NA	TGCAGTGCTAGAGGTGGACATCTCAATGAGCAGTTCTTC	CSARGGHLNEQFF